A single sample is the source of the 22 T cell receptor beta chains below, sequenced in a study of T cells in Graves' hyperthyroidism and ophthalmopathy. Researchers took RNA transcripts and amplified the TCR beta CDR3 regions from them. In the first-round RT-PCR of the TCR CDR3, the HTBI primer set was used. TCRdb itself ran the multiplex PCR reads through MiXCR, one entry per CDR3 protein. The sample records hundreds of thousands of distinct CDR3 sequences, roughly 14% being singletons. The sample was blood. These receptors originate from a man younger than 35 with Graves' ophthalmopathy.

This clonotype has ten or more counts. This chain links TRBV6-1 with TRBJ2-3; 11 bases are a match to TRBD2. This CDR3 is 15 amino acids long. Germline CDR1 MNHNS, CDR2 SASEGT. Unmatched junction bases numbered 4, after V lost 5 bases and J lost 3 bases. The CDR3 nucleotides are TGTGCCAGCAGTAAAACTAGCGGGGGTACAGATACGCAGTATTTT. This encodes CASSKTSGGTDTQYF.

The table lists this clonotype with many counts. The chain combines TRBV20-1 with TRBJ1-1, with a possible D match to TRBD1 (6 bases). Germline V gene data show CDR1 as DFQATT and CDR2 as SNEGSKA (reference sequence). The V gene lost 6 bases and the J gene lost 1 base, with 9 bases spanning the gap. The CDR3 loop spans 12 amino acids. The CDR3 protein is CSAVDRNTEAFF. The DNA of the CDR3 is TGCAGTGCGGTGGACAGGAACACTGAAGCTTTCTTT.

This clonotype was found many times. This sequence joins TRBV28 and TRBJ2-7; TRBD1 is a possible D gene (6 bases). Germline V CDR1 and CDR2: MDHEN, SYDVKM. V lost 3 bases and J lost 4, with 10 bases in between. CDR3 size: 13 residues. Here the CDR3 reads CASSFSQGYEQYF. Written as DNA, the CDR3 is TGTGCCAGCAGTTTCAGTCAGGGGTACGAGCAGTACTTC.

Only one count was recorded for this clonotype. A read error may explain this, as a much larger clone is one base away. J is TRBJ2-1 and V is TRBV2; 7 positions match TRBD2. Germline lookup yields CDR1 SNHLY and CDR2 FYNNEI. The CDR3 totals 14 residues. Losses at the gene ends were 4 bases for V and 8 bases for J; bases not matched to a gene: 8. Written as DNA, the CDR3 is TGTGCCAGCAGTGCCCGGGGAGGGCCTGATGAGCAGTTCTTC. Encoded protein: CASSARGGPDEQFF.

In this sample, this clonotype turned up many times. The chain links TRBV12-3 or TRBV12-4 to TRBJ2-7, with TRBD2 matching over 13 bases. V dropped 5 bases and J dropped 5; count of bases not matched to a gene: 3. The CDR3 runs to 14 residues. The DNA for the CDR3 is TGTGCCAGCAGTCGGACTAGCGGGAGTAACGAGCAGTACTTC. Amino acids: CASSRTSGSNEQYF.

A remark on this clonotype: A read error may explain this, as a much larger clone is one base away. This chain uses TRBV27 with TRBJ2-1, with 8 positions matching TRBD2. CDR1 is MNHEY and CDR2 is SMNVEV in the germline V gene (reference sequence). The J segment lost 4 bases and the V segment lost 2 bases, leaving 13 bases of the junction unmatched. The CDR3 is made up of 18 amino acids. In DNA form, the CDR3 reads TGTGCCAGCAGTTTACTCGGGGGGGGCTCTCGGGGATACAATGAGCAGTTCTTC. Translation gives CASSLLGGGSRGYNEQFF.

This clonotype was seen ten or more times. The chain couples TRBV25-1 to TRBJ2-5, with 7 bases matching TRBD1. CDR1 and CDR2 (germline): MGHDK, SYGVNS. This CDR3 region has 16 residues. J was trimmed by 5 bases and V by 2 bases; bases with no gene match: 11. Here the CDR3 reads CASSEAKGGRSETQYF. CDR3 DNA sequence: TGTGCCAGCAGTGAAGCTAAAGGGGGCAGGTCGGAGACCCAGTACTTC.

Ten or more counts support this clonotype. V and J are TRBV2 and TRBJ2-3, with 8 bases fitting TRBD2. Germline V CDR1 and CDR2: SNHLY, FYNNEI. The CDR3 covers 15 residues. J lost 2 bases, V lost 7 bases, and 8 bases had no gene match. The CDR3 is CASTFRGGPTDTQYF. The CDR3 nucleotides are TGTGCCAGCACCTTTCGCGGGGGGCCCACAGATACGCAGTATTTT.

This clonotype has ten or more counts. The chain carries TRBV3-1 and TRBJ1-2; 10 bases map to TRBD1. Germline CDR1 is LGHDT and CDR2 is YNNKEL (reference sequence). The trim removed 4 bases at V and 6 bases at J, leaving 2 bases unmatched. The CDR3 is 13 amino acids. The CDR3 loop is CASSPGQGNGYTF. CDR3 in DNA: TGTGCCAGCAGCCCGGGACAGGGGAATGGCTACACCTTC.

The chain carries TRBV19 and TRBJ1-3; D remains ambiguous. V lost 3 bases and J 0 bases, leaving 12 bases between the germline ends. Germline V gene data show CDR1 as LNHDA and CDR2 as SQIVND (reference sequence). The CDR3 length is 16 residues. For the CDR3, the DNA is TGTGCCAGTAGTATGATGGCGGCGAGCTCTGGAAACACCATATATTTT. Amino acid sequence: CASSMMAASSGNTIYF.

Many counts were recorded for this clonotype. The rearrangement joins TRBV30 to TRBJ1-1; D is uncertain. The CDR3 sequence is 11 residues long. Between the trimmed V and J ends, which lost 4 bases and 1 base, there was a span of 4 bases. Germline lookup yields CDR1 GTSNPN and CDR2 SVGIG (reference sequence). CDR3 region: CAWTKNTEAFF. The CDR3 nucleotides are TGTGCCTGGACAAAGAACACTGAAGCTTTCTTT.

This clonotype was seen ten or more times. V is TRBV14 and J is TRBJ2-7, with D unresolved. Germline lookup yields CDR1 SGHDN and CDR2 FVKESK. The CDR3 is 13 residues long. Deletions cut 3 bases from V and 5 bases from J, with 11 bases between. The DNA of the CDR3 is TGTGCCAGCAGCCATCCCGAGTCCCACGAGCAGTACTTC. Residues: CASSHPESHEQYF. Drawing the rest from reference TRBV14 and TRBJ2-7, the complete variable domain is EAGVTQFPSHSVIEKGQTVTLRCDPISGHDNLYWYRRVMGKEIKFLLHFVKESKQDESGMPNNRFLAERTGGTYSTLKVQPAELEDSGVYFCASSHPESHEQYFGPGTRLTVT.

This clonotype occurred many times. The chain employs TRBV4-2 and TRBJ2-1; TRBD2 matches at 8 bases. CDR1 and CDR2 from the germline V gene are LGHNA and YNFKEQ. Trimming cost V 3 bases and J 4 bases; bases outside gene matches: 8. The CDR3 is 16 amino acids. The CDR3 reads CASSQEAGDPYNEQFF. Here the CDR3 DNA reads TGTGCCAGCAGCCAGGAAGCGGGGGACCCGTACAATGAGCAGTTCTTC.

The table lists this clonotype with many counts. CDR3 coding DNA: TGTGCCAGCAGCTTAGCGGGACAGGGGTTCTACGAGCAGTACTTC. Encoded protein: CASSLAGQGFYEQYF. V is TRBV7-9 and J is TRBJ2-7; 10 bases align to TRBD1. Germline CDR1 is SEHNR and CDR2 is FQNEAQ (reference sequence). The V segment lost 0 bases and the J segment 3 bases; nucleotides outside the gene matches: 2. This CDR3 is 15 amino acids long.

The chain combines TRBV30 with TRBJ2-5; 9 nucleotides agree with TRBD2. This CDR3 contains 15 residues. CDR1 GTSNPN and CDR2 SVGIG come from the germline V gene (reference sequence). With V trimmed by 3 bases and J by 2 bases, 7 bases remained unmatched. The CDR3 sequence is CAWRRREGHQETQYF. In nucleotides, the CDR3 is TGTGCCTGGAGAAGGCGGGAGGGCCATCAAGAGACCCAGTACTTC.

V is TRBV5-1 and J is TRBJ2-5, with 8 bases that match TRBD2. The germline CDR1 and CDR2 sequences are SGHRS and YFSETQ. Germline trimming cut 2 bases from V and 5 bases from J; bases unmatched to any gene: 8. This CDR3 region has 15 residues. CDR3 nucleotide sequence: TGCGCCAGCAGCTTAAGCGGGAGTGGAGGTGAGACCCAGTACTTC. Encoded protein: CASSLSGSGGETQYF.

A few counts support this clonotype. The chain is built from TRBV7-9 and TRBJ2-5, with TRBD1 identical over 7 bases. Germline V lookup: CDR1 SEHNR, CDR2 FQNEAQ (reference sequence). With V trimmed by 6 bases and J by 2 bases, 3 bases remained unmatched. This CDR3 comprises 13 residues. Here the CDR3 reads CASRPDRQETQYF. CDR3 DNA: TGTGCCAGCAGGCCGGACAGGCAAGAGACCCAGTACTTC.

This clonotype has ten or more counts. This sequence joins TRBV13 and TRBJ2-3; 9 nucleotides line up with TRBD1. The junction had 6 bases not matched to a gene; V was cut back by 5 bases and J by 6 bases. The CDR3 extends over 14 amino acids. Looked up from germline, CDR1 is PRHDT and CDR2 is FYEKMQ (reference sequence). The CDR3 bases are TGTGCCAGCAGCGGACAGGGGACCGGCGATACGCAGTATTTT. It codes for CASSGQGTGDTQYF.

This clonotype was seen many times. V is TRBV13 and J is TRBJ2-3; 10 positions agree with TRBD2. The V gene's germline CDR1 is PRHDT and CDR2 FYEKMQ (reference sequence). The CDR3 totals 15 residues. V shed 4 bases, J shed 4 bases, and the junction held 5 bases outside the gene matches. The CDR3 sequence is CASSSLAGVADTQYF. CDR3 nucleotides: TGTGCCAGCAGCTCTCTAGCGGGAGTAGCAGATACGCAGTATTTT. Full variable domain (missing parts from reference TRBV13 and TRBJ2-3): AAGVIQSPRHLIKEKRETATLKCYPIPRHDTVYWYQQGPGQDPQFLISFYEKMQSDKGSIPDRFSAQQFSDYHSELNMSSLELGDSALYFCASSSLAGVADTQYFGPGTRLTVL.

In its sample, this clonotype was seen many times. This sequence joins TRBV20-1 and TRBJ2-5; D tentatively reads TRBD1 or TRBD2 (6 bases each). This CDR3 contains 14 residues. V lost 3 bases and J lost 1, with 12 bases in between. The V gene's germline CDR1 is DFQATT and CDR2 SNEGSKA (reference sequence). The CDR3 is CSASERGLQETQYF. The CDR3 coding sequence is TGCAGTGCTAGCGAACGGGGGCTCCAAGAGACCCAGTACTTC.

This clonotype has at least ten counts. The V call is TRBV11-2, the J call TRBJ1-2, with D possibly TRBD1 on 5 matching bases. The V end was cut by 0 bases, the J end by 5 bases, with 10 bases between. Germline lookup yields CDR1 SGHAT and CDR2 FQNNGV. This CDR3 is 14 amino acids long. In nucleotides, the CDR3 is TGTGCCAGCAGCTTAGAGGCAGGGCGGTATGGCTACACCTTC. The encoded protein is CASSLEAGRYGYTF.

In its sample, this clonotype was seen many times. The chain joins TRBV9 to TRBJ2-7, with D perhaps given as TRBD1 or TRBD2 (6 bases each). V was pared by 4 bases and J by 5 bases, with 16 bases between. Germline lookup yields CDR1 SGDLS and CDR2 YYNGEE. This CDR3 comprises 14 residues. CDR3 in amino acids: CASSYRDWGHEQYF. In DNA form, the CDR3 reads TGTGCCAGCAGCTACCGGGACTGGGGGCACGAGCAGTACTTC. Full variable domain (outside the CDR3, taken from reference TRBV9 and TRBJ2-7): DSGVTQTPKHLITATGQRVTLRCSPRSGDLSVYWYQQSLDQGLQFLIQYYNGEERAKGNILERFSAQQFPDLHSELNLSSLELGDSALYFCASSYRDWGHEQYFGPGTRLTVT.